The rows below give T cell receptor beta chains drawn from one sample of a study of cytomegalovirus exposure and HLA in healthy donors. Sequencing used immunoSEQ multiplex PCR; TCRdb keeps in-frame clones, though not all of them. The sample holds over 60,000 clones; roughly 96% are singletons and the top ten take roughly 2.3%. The sample was PBMCs. The receptors derive from a man between 18 and 29 years old in good health and CMV-seronegative. Both conserved end residues are part of each CDR3. The D gene is left open where the match is weak.

length | D | J | V | CDR3
14 | - | TRBJ1-1 | TRBV28 | CASRTGDLNTEAFF
17 | - | TRBJ2-5 | TRBV4-1 | CASSQDGGRGLGETQYF
14 | - | TRBJ2-1 | TRBV5-1 | CASSLQGSGNEQFF
16 | TRBD1 | TRBJ1-3 | TRBV7-2 | CASSLVPGGTGNTIYF
15 | TRBD1 | TRBJ1-6 | TRBV6-5 | CASSYTTGANSPLHF
15 | TRBD1 | TRBJ2-1 | TRBV15 | CATSRGRGTNNEQFF
15 | TRBD1 | TRBJ2-3 | TRBV4-1 | CASSRDRASTDTQYF
12 | TRBD1 | TRBJ1-2 | TRBV5-6 | CASTLDQGANTF
13 | - | TRBJ2-7 | TRBV2 | CASRSGKFGEQYF
16 | TRBD1 | TRBJ2-5 | TRBV27 | CASSLYPTGLWETQYF
15 | - | TRBJ1-3 | TRBV6-5 | CASKPGGDSGNTIYF
17 | - | TRBJ1-1 | TRBV18 | CASSPRRLPELNTEAFF
16 | - | TRBJ1-2 | TRBV2 | CASRGGVLSINYGYTF
14 | - | TRBJ1-3 | TRBV19 | CASSKQSSGNTIYF
15 | - | TRBJ2-2 | TRBV27 | CASSWGVSNTGELFF
14 | - | TRBJ1-5 | TRBV28 | CASSFTGEIQPQHF
15 | TRBD1 | TRBJ1-4 | TRBV11-2 | CASSLSTGGREKLFF
15 | - | TRBJ1-1 | TRBV5-1 | CASSSTGTRNTEAFF